This TCR beta chain was sequenced for a study of blood T cell repertoires in COVID-19. The table came from immunoSEQ multiplex PCR; TCRdb's copy has only in-frame clones and leaves some out. This sample carries more than 65,000 clones, 79% of them seen once, and the ten largest clones take just under 10%. The receptor's source is a woman aged 50 to 60 with acute or convalescent COVID-19. The sample comprised peripheral blood.

CDR3 region: CASRDRGGGQETQYF. DNA of the CDR3: TGTGCCAGCAGAGACAGGGGAGGGGGTCAAGAGACCCAGTACTTC. The rearrangement uses TRBV6-5 and TRBJ2-5; tentatively, D is TRBD1 (8 bases). Germline V gene sequence: CDR1 MNHEY, CDR2 SVGAGI. CDR3 length: 15 residues. Trimming removed 6 bases from V and 2 bases from J, with 16 bases in between.